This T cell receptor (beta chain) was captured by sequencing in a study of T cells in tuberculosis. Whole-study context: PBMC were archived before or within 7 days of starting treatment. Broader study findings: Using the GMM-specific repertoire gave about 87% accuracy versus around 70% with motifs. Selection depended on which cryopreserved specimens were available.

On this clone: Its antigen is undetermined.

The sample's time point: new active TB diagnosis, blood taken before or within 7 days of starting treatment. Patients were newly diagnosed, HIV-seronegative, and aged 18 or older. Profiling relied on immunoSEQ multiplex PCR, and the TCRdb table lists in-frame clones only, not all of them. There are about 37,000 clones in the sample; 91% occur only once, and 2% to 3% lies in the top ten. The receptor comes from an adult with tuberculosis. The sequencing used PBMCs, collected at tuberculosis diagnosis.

Here the CDR3 DNA reads TGTGCCAGCAGTTTATACGTCCCAGGGACCCAGTACTTC. Its protein is CASSLYVPGTQYF. The rearrangement uses TRBV28 and TRBJ2-5; D gene uncertain. Trimming took 1 base from V and 7 from J, leaving 10 bases between them. The CDR3 covers 13 residues. The germline V gene encodes CDR1 MDHEN and CDR2 SYDVKM.